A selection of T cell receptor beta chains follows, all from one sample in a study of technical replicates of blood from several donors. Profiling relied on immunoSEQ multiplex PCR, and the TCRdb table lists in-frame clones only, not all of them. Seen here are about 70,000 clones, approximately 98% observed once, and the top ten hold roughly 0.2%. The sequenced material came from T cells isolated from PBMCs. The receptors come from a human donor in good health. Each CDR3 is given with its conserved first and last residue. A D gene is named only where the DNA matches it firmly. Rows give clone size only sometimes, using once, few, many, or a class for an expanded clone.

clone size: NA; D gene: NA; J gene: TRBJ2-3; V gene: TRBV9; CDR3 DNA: TGTGCCAGCAGCCCTCGGGGGACGAATGCAGATACGCAGTATTTT; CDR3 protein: CASSPRGTNADTQYF
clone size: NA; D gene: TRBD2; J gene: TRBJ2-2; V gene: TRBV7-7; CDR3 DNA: TGTGCTAGCAGCTTACTACTAGCGGACACCGGGGAGCTGTTTTTT; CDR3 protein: CASSLLLADTGELFF
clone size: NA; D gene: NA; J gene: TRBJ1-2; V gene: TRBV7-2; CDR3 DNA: TGTGCCAGCAGCTTAGCGCTAGGGGTGGCTTTTCAAGGCTACACCTTC; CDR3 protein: CASSLALGVAFQGYTF
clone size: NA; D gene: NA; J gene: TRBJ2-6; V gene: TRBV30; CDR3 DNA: TGTGCCTGCTCCATGGCAGGGAGGTCTGGGGCCAACGTCCTGACTTTC; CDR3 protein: CACSMAGRSGANVLTF
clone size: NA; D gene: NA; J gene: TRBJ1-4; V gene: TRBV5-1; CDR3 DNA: TGCGCCAGCAGCTTGGGCCCTCAGCGGGAAAAACTGTTTTTT; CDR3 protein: CASSLGPQREKLFF
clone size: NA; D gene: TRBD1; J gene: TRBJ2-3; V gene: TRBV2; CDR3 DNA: TGTGCCAGCAGTGACTTTCCAGGACAGGGTGTAGATACGCAGTATTTT; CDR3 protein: CASSDFPGQGVDTQYF
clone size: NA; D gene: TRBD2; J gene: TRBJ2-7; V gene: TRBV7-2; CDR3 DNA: TGTGCCAGCGAAAAAACCACTAGCGGATTCTACGAGCAGTACTTC; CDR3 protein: CASEKTTSGFYEQYF
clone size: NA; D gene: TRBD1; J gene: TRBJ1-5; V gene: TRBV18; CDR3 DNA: TGTGCCAGCTCATTAGACAGGGGGCGAGCTCAGCCCCAGCATTTT; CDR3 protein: CASSLDRGRAQPQHF
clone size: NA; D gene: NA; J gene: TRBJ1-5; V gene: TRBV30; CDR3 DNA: TGTGCCTGGAGTCCGGACTCTGGCAATCAGCCCCAGCATTTT; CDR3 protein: CAWSPDSGNQPQHF
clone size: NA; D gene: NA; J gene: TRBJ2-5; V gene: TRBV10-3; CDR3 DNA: TGTGCCATCAGTTTATCTAGAGACCAAGAGACCCAGTACTTC; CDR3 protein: CAISLSRDQETQYF
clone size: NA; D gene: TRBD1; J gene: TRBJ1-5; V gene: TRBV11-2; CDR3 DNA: TGTGCCAGCAGCTTAAGCCGGGACAGTTTTAATCAGCCCCAGCATTTT; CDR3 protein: CASSLSRDSFNQPQHF
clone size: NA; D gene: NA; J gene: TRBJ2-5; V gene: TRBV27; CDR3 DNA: TGTGCCAGCAGTTCCCCCGGGGCCCAGTACTTC; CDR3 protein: CASSSPGAQYF
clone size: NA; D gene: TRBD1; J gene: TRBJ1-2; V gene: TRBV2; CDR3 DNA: TGTGCCAGCAAACCACTCCAGGGGGCACTCGGTGGCTACACCTTC; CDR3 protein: CASKPLQGALGGYTF
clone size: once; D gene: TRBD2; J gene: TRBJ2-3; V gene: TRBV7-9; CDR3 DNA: TGTGCCAGCAGCTTTAGGCTAGCGGAGGACACAGATACGCAGTATTTT; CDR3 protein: CASSFRLAEDTDTQYF
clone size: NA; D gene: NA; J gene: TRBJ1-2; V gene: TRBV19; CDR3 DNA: TGTGCCAGTAGTATAGAGGGGGGTTACTATGGCTACACCTTC; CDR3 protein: CASSIEGGYYGYTF
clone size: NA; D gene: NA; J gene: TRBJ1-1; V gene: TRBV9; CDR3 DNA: TGTGCCAGCAGGGAGGGTTCGGGGAACACTGAAGCTTTCTTT; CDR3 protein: CASREGSGNTEAFF
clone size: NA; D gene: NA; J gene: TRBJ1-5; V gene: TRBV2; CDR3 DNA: TGTGCCAGCAGTTCCAGGGTTGATCAGCCCCAGCATTTT; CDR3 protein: CASSSRVDQPQHF
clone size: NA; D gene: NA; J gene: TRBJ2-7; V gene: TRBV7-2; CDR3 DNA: TGTGCCAGCAGCTCTTCAGGGATCCGGTACGAGCAGTACTTC; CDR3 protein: CASSSSGIRYEQYF
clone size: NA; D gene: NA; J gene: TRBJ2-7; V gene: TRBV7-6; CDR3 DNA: TGTGCCAGCAGCTTAGAAGCGTCCTTAGGCGAGCAGTACTTC; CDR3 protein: CASSLEASLGEQYF
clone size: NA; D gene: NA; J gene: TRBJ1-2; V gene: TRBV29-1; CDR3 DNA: TGCAGCGTTGATAAAACAGGGTTAAACTATGGCTACACCTTC; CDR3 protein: CSVDKTGLNYGYTF
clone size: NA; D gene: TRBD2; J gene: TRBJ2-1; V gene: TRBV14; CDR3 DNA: TGTGCCAGCAGCCAGAAATACGGGATAAAGCGGGAGGGTCGCGATGAGCAGTTCTTC; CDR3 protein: CASSQKYGIKREGRDEQFF
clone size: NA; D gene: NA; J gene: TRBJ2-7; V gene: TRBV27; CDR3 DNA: TGTGCCAGCAGTTTCAACTCCCCACAGAGTCCCTACGAGCAGTACTTC; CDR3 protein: CASSFNSPQSPYEQYF
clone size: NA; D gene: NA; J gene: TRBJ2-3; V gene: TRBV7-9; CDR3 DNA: TGTGCCACCCTTAAGGGGCCAGGCACAGATACGCAGTATTTT; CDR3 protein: CATLKGPGTDTQYF
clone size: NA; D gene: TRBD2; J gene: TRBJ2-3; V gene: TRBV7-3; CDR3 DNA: TGTGCCAGCAGCCCAGCAGGCTTAGCGGGAGGCACAGATACGCAGTATTTT; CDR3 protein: CASSPAGLAGGTDTQYF
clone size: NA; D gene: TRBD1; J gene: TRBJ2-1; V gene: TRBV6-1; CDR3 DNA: TGTGCCAGCAGCCCGGACAGGCCTTCCAATGAGCAGTTCTTC; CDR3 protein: CASSPDRPSNEQFF
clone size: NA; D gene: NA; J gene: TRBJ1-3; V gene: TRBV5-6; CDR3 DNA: TGTGCCAGCAGCCCACGGACAACGAAAAACACCATATATTTT; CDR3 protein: CASSPRTTKNTIYF
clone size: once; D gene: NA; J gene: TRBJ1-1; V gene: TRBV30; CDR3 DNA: TGTGCCTGGAGAAGATCAGGGATGAACACTGAAGCTTTCTTT; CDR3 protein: CAWRRSGMNTEAFF
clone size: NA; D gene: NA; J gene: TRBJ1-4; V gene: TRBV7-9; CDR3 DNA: TGTGCCAGCAGCTTAGCCGTTGCAACTAATGAAAAACTGTTTTTT; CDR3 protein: CASSLAVATNEKLFF
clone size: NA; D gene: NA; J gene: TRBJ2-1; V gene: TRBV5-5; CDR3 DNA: TGTGCCAGCACACTTCGTACGCCCGGCTCCTACAATGAGCAGTTCTTC; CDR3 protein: CASTLRTPGSYNEQFF
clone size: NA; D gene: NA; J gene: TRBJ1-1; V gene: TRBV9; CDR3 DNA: TGTGCCAGCAGTCCTTTACCGGGGGGCGGCACTGAAGCTTTCTTT; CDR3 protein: CASSPLPGGGTEAFF
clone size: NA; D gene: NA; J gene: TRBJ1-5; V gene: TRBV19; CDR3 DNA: TGTGCCAGTAGTCCCCAGGTGGCTCTCTCTCAGCCCCAGCATTTT; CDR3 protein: CASSPQVALSQPQHF
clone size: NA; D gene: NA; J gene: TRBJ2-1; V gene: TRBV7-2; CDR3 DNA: TGTGCCAGCAGCCCCGGAGCAAGTGAGCAGTTCTTC; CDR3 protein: CASSPGASEQFF
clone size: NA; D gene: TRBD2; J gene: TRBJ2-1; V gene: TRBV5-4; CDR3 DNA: TGTGCCAGCAGCTTGGGGGCGGCTAGCGGAAATGAGCAGTTCTTC; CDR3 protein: CASSLGAASGNEQFF
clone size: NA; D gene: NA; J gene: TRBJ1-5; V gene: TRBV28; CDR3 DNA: TGTGCCAGCAGTTTTCCGGGTGGTAGCAATCAGCCCCAGCATTTT; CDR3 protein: CASSFPGGSNQPQHF
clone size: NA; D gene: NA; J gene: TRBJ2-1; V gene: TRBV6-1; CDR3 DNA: TGTGCCAGCAGTGAAGGAAGGACAGCTATTTACAATGAGCAGTTCTTC; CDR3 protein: CASSEGRTAIYNEQFF
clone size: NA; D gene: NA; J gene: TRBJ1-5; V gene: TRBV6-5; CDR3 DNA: TGTGCCAGCAGTTACTCCACTTACGAGGAGCCCCAGCATTTT; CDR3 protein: CASSYSTYEEPQHF
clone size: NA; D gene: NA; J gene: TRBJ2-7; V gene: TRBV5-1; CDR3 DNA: TGCGCCAGCAGCCCCACCACCGGACTGACTTCCTACGAGCAGTACTTC; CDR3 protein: CASSPTTGLTSYEQYF
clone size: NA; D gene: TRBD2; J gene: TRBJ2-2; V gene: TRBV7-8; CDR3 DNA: TGTGCCAGCAGCTTAGCGCGTGGTAGCGGGAGGGCCCGTAGGGAGCTGTTTTTT; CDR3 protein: CASSLARGSGRARRELFF
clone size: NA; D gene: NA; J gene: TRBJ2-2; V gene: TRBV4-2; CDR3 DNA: TGTGCCAGCAGAAGCGGAGCCGGGTTCACCGGGGAGCTGTTTTTT; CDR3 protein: CASRSGAGFTGELFF
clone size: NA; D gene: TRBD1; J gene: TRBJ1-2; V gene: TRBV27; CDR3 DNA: TGTGCCAGCAGCCAAACAGGCAGGGGGACGTGGGGCTACACCTTC; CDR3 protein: CASSQTGRGTWGYTF
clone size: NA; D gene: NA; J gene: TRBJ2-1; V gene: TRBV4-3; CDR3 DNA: TGCGCCAGCAGCCAGTTAGAGGGTTCCTACAATGAGCAGTTCTTC; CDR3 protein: CASSQLEGSYNEQFF
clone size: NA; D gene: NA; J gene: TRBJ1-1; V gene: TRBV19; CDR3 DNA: TGTGCCAGTACTTATGGCGGGGTATTGGCTTTCTTT; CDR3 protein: CASTYGGVLAFF
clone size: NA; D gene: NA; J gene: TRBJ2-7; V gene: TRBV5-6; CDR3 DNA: TGTGCCAGCAGCTTGGGACAGGTCAAGCAGTACTTC; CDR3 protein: CASSLGQVKQYF
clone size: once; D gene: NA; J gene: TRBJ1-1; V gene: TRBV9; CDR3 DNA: TGTGCCAGCAGCTTCGAAGGGGGGAACACTGAAGCTTTCTTT; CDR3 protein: CASSFEGGNTEAFF
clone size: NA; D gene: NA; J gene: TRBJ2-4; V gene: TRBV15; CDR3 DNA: TGTGCCACCAGCAGAGCCGAAAACATTCAGTACTTC; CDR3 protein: CATSRAENIQYF
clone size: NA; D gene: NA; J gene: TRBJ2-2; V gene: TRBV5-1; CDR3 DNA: TGCGCCAGCAGCCAATCCCCTAGCTTATCGGCCGCCGGGGAGCTGTTTTTT; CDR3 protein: CASSQSPSLSAAGELFF
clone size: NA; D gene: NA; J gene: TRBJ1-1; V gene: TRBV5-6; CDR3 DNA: TGTGCCAGCAGCATAGTCGGGGGGCGCCTTGAAGCTTTCTTT; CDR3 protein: CASSIVGGRLEAFF
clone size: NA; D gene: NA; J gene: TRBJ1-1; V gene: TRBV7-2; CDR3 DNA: TGTGCCAGCAGCCGCGTAGCTTCGAACACTGAAGCTTTCTTT; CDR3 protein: CASSRVASNTEAFF
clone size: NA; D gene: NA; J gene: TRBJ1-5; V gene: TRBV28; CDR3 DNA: TGTGCCAGCAGTACACCAGGGGTAGCACAGCCCCAGCATTTT; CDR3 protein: CASSTPGVAQPQHF